This entry lists 9 T cell receptor beta chains sequenced from one sample in a study of T cells of healthy individuals. Using its own MiXCR run on the 5' RACE reads, TCRdb lists one record per CDR3 protein. The sample has approximately 100,000 distinct CDR3 sequences, around 17% seen once; the top ten hold about 6%. These receptors were obtained from a human donor in good health.

Many counts were recorded for this clonotype. The chain has TRBV10-3 and TRBJ2-1; 7 bases are shared with TRBD1. The CDR3 is 13 amino acids. V shed 4 bases, J shed 7 bases, and the junction held 4 bases outside the gene matches. Germline V gene lookup returns CDR1 ENHRY and CDR2 SYGVKD. The CDR3 region is CAISGRQGNEQFF. In DNA form, the CDR3 reads TGTGCCATCAGTGGTCGACAGGGAAATGAGCAGTTCTTC.

This clonotype was picked up one time. A read error may explain this, as a much larger clone is one base away. The J gene is TRBJ2-5, the V gene TRBV6-6; perhaps TRBD2 as D (5 bases). Germline CDR1 reads MNHNY; CDR2 reads SVGAGI (reference sequence). V dropped 5 bases and J dropped 2 bases, with 15 bases sitting between them. The CDR3 covers 15 residues. CDR3 DNA: TGTGCCAGCAGTAACCCAGGAGGCGGGCAAGAGACCCAGTACTTC. This translates into CASSNPGGGQETQYF.

This clonotype was observed a few times. This rearrangement joins TRBV20-1 to TRBJ2-7; 9 nucleotides align to TRBD1. CDR3 length: 11 residues. Trimming at V came to 5 bases and at J to 6 bases, leaving 2 bases not matched to a gene. The germline V gene encodes CDR1 DFQATT and CDR2 SNEGSKA (reference sequence). The CDR3 protein is CSARDRAEQYF. The CDR3 DNA follows: TGCAGTGCTCGGGACAGGGCCGAGCAGTACTTC.

This clonotype came up many times. The CDR3 protein is CSVGTGVKQPQHF. The CDR3 DNA follows: TGCAGCGTGGGAACAGGGGTAAAACAGCCCCAGCATTTT. This chain joins TRBV29-1 and TRBJ1-5, with TRBD1 identical over 7 bases. The ends lost 6 bases at V and 7 bases at J; junction bases unmatched: 9. Germline values: CDR1 SQVTM, CDR2 ANQGSEA. This CDR3 contains 13 residues.

This clonotype has only a few counts. This chain uses TRBV28 with TRBJ2-7; TRBD1 agrees at 7 bases. CDR1 is MDHEN and CDR2 is SYDVKM in the germline V gene. V shed 5 bases, J shed 4 bases, and the junction held 11 bases outside the gene matches. The CDR3 loop spans 15 amino acids. The CDR3 is CASSPDRASGYEQYF. The CDR3 nucleotides read TGTGCCAGCAGTCCCGACAGGGCAAGCGGATACGAGCAGTACTTC.

This clonotype was counted between two and nine times. V gene TRBV2 combines with J gene TRBJ1-4, with 8 positions matching TRBD1. The CDR3 runs to 15 residues. V shed 6 bases, J shed 3 bases, and the junction held 6 bases outside the gene matches. Germline-derived CDR1 and CDR2 are SNHLY and FYNNEI. The CDR3 loop reads CASRYQGAANEKLFF. CDR3 in DNA: TGTGCCAGCAGGTACCAGGGGGCGGCTAATGAAAAACTGTTTTTT.

The rearrangement links TRBV5-6 to TRBJ2-2; the match to TRBD1 covers 10 bases. There are 15 residues in the CDR3. V shed 4 bases, J shed 6 bases, and the junction held 6 bases outside the gene matches. Germline loops: CDR1 SGHDT, CDR2 YYEEEE. The CDR3 bases are TGTGCCAGCAGCCGTGGGACAGGGGTAGCCGGGGAGCTGTTTTTT. Translation gives CASSRGTGVAGELFF.

V gene TRBV7-8 combines with J gene TRBJ2-7, with TRBD2 matching over 8 bases. This CDR3 is built from 15 residues. CDR1 and CDR2 from the germline V gene are SGHVS and FQNEAQ. V dropped 1 base and J dropped 6; count of bases not matched to a gene: 8. The CDR3 DNA reads TGTGCCAGCAGCTTAGAGCGGGGGTTCGCCTTCGAGCAGTACTTC. Encoded protein: CASSLERGFAFEQYF.

This clonotype was observed a few times. The genes are TRBV7-2 and TRBJ2-5; possible D gene TRBD1, 5 bases. The CDR3 loop spans 15 amino acids. Germline V gene sequence: CDR1 SGHTA, CDR2 FQGNSA. Trimming stripped 1 base from V and 4 bases from J, with 13 bases between. The CDR3, as DNA: TGTGCCAGCAGCTTAGTGGGCAGGGCCCTAGAGACCCAGTACTTC. Protein sequence: CASSLVGRALETQYF.